This is a list of T cell receptor beta chains from one sample in a study of T-cell reconstitution after alpha-beta-depleted transplantation in children. MiXCR, applied by TCRdb to the PCR reads, yields one record per CDR3 protein. Here the sample spans 490,000 or so distinct CDR3 sequences, roughly a tenth being singletons. The input for sequencing was PBMCs, taken before TCRalphabeta/CD19-depleted stem cell transplant. The receptors come from a child aged 2-15 years with inherited bone marrow failure, due to receive a stem cell transplant. CDR3s include the opening cysteine and the closing phenylalanine or tryptophan. D genes are given only for firm matches. Size is stated for part of the rows, as once, few or many counts, or as a class when the clone is expanded.

cdr3_nt cdr3_aa v_call d_call j_call cdr3_length clone_size
TGCAGCGTTGAAGATCGAGTAGCGGGACGGTACAATGAGCAGTTCTTC CSVEDRVAGRYNEQFF TRBV29-1 TRBD2 TRBJ2-1 16 many
TGTGCCAGTAGTGTGGGACTAGCCCTATACAATGAGCAGTTCTTC CASSVGLALYNEQFF TRBV19 TRBD2 TRBJ2-1 15 NA
TGTGCCAGTCCGGGACAGGGAATGTCTGGGGCCAACGTCCTGACTTTC CASPGQGMSGANVLTF TRBV19 TRBD1 TRBJ2-6 16 NA
TGCAGTGCTAGGGATCCGGGAGGTCTAGATACGCAGTATTTT CSARDPGGLDTQYF TRBV20-1 TRBD2 TRBJ2-3 14 few
TGCAGCGTTGAATGGGGGACAGGGGGCTATGGCTACACCTTC CSVEWGTGGYGYTF TRBV29-1 TRBD1 TRBJ1-2 14 many
TGTGCCAGCATCTCCGGGACAGGGGCGGGGGAGCAGTTCTTC CASISGTGAGEQFF TRBV28 TRBD1 TRBJ2-1 14 many
TGTGCCAGCAGTTCCCCTTGGGACAGTGCCACAGATACGCAGTATTTT CASSSPWDSATDTQYF TRBV12-3/TRBV12-4 TRBD1 TRBJ2-3 16 many
TGTGCCAGCAGCCAAATAGGTCCGAGCATTCAGTACTTC CASSQIGPSIQYF TRBV3-1 NA TRBJ2-4 13 many
TGCGCCAGCAGCCCAGGGGGTGCAACTAATGAAAAACTGTTTTTT CASSPGGATNEKLFF TRBV5-1 TRBD1 TRBJ1-4 15 many
TGTGCCAGCAGTTACTACGGCGGGACGATCACAGATACGCAGTATTTT CASSYYGGTITDTQYF TRBV6-2/TRBV6-3 NA TRBJ2-3 16 many
TGTGCCAGCAGCGAGCTTGGACAGGGGGACGACGAGCAGTACTTC CASSELGQGDDEQYF TRBV5-6 TRBD1 TRBJ2-7 15 many
TGTGCCAGCAGCTTAGAAGCAATGGCCGAGCAGTACTTC CASSLEAMAEQYF TRBV7-2 NA TRBJ2-7 13 many
TGTGCCAGCAGCTTAAGGGGGACTAATGAAAAACTGTTTTTT CASSLRGTNEKLFF TRBV7-2 NA TRBJ1-4 14 many
TGCAGTGCTAGTGGGGGGGTCTTTATCAACTATGGCTACACCTTC CSASGGVFINYGYTF TRBV20-1 NA TRBJ1-2 15 many
TGCGCCAGCAGCCCCTCCCCGGGGGAGAGCAGCATTCAGTACTTC CASSPSPGESSIQYF TRBV4-3 NA TRBJ2-4 15 NA
TGTGCCAGCTCACCTGCTCTAGCGGGGTACAATGAGCAGTTCTTC CASSPALAGYNEQFF TRBV18 TRBD2 TRBJ2-1 15 many
TGTGCCAGCGCCCGGTACATGAACACTGAAGCTTTCTTT CASARYMNTEAFF TRBV27 NA TRBJ1-1 13 NA
TGTGCCAGCAGTGAAGTCAGGGGGGAGCAGTACTTC CASSEVRGEQYF TRBV2 TRBD1 TRBJ2-7 12 NA
TGTGCCAGCAGCCCCAACCAGAGGTCAGAGACCCAGTACTTC CASSPNQRSETQYF TRBV5-4 NA TRBJ2-5 14 NA
TGTGCCGGGGGGGAGTTGATGACAGATACGCAGTATTTT CAGGELMTDTQYF TRBV2 TRBD2 TRBJ2-3 13 many
TGCAGCGTTGATCCGGGTCTAGTTGGGTATGAGCAGTTCTTC CSVDPGLVGYEQFF TRBV29-1 NA TRBJ2-1 14 many
TGCGCCAGCAGTCGCATTAGCGGGAGTGGCGAGACCCAGTACTTC CASSRISGSGETQYF TRBV10-2 TRBD2 TRBJ2-5 15 many
TGCAGTGCTAGAGGACTAGCGGGAACAGCACCCAATGAGCAGTTCTTC CSARGLAGTAPNEQFF TRBV20-1 TRBD2 TRBJ2-1 16 many
TGTGCCAGTAGTTTACTAGGGACTAGCGGGTTTACCGGGGAGCTGTTTTTT CASSLLGTSGFTGELFF TRBV19 TRBD2 TRBJ2-2 17 NA
TGTGCCAGCAGTACACAGGGGGCGGGAAGCACAGATACGCAGTATTTT CASSTQGAGSTDTQYF TRBV6-1 TRBD1 TRBJ2-3 16 many
TGTGCCAGCAGTTTTACGGCCTACTCTGGAAACACCATATATTTT CASSFTAYSGNTIYF TRBV12-3/TRBV12-4 NA TRBJ1-3 15 many
TGTGCCAGCAGTTTGAATCCAGGTCCTCAGCCCCAGCATTTT CASSLNPGPQPQHF TRBV12-3/TRBV12-4 NA TRBJ1-5 14 NA
TGTGCCAGCCGTGGTGTAGCTGACCCACAAAATCTTCAGTACTTC CASRGVADPQNLQYF TRBV6-8 NA TRBJ2-4 15 many
TGCAGCGTGGAGCCGCAGCGGGCCCGAACCTACAATGAGCAGTTCTTC CSVEPQRARTYNEQFF TRBV29-1 NA TRBJ2-1 16 few
TGTGCCAGCAGGCGAAGCGGACTAGCGGGTTCCGAGCAGTACTTC CASRRSGLAGSEQYF TRBV3-1 TRBD2 TRBJ2-7 15 NA
TGTGCCAGTAGTTCGTATGACAGGGCGCTAGAGACCCAGTACTTC CASSSYDRALETQYF TRBV19 TRBD1 TRBJ2-5 15 NA
TGTGCCAGCAGCTCCTCAGGGGCCAATCAGCCCCAGCATTTT CASSSSGANQPQHF TRBV7-2 NA TRBJ1-5 14 many
TGCGCCAGCAGCTTTAACCCAAAGGGGTTAGATACGCAGTATTTT CASSFNPKGLDTQYF TRBV5-1 NA TRBJ2-3 15 many
TGCAGCGTTGAAGGGGGCAGGGACATTGAAGCTTTCTTT CSVEGGRDIEAFF TRBV29-1 NA TRBJ1-1 13 many
TGCGCCAGCAGCCAAGCGGCCGGGACAGCTAACTATGGCTACACCTTC CASSQAAGTANYGYTF TRBV4-3 TRBD1 TRBJ1-2 16 many
TGTGCCAGCAGCTTAGGAGCTCCAGATACGCAGTATTTT CASSLGAPDTQYF TRBV7-2 NA TRBJ2-3 13 many
TGTGCCAGCTCCCTAGCGGGAGAAGGGAGCGAGCAGTACTTC CASSLAGEGSEQYF TRBV13 TRBD2 TRBJ2-7 14 many
TGTGCCAGCAGCTTAGCCCCACCCTCGACTAGCGGACATTACTCCTACAATGAGCAGTTCTTC CASSLAPPSTSGHYSYNEQFF TRBV11-1 TRBD2 TRBJ2-1 21 few
TGTGCCAGCAGTTTAGGCGGGGTGACCTACAATGAGCAGTTCTTC CASSLGGVTYNEQFF TRBV12-3/TRBV12-4 NA TRBJ2-1 15 many
TGCAGCGGGAAAAATAGCGGCTACAATGAGCAGTTCTTC CSGKNSGYNEQFF TRBV29-1 NA TRBJ2-1 13 many
TGCGCCCATATGGGACAGGTACAAGAGACCCAGTACTTC CAHMGQVQETQYF TRBV5-1 TRBD1 TRBJ2-5 13 many
TGCAGCGTTGACTTTGCGGGAGGTACCACCTACGAGCAGTACTTC CSVDFAGGTTYEQYF TRBV29-1 TRBD2 TRBJ2-7 15 NA
TGTGCCAGCGGTCCCGGGAGCTCCTACAATGAGCAGTTCTTC CASGPGSSYNEQFF TRBV11-2 NA TRBJ2-1 14 NA
TGTGCCAGCAGTGAATGGATGGGACGTACGAATTCACCCCTCCACTTT CASSEWMGRTNSPLHF TRBV25-1 NA TRBJ1-6 16 many
TGTGCCAGCAAGGGAGTAGTTTACAATGAGCAGTTCTTC CASKGVVYNEQFF TRBV28 NA TRBJ2-1 13 many
TGTGCCAGCAGCCAAGAGGCTAGCGGGAGTAGGTTCTTC CASSQEASGSRFF TRBV4-2 TRBD2 TRBJ2-1 13 many
TGTGCCAGCAGTTCTCCTGGTGGCTACACCTTC CASSSPGGYTF TRBV6-5 NA TRBJ1-2 11 many
TGTGCCAGCAGCCCAACCCCCCCAACAGCGGGAGGGCCGAGGAACGAGCAGTACTTC CASSPTPPTAGGPRNEQYF TRBV4-2 TRBD2 TRBJ2-7 19 many
TGTGCCTGGAGTGTAGGTCTAGCGGGAGAGGACGAGCAGTTCTTC CAWSVGLAGEDEQFF TRBV30 TRBD2 TRBJ2-1 15 few
TGTGCCAGCAGTTCCACGACAGGAAACATTCAGTACTTC CASSSTTGNIQYF TRBV6-5 NA TRBJ2-4 13 few
TGTGCCACTACCCCAGGACAGGGGATTAAGCATACGCAGTATTTT CATTPGQGIKHTQYF TRBV19 TRBD1 TRBJ2-3 15 NA
TGTGCCAGCAGCTCTAACTTGGGTAATCAGCCCCAGCATTTT CASSSNLGNQPQHF TRBV5-6 NA TRBJ1-5 14 few